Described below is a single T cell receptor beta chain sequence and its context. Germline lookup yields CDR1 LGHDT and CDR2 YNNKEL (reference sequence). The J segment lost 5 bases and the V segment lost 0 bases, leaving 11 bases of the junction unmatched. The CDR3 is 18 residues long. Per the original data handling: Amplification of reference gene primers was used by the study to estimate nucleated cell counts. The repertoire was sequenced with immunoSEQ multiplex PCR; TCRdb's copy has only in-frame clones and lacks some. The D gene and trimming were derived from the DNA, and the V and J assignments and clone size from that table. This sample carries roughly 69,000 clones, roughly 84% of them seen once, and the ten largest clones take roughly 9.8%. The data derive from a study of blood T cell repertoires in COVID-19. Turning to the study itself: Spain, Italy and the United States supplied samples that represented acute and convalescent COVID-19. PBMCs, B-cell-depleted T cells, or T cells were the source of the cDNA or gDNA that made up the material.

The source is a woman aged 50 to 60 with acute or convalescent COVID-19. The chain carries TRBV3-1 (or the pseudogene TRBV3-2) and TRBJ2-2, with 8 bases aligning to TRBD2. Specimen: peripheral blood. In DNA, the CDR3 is TGTGCCAGCAGCCAAGATTACGGTCGGGAGGGCCGAACCGGGGAGCTGTTTTTT. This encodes CASSQDYGREGRTGELFF.